This T cell receptor beta chain was sequenced for a study of shared T cell receptors in the human thymus (dated by TCRdb to the early 2020s). Broadly, across the study: The study examined how the human thymus generates shared, self-reactive T-cell receptor alpha chains.

The V and J ends are trimmed by 5 bases and 2 bases, leaving 16 bases between them. CDR1 is given as SGHTA and CDR2 as FQGNSA, both from the germline V gene. From the cysteine through the phenylalanine, the CDR3 covers 16 amino acids. The kept DNA is CDR3 alone, 48 bases in frame from the first base. Libraries were made using the immunoSEQ multiplex PCR assay. TCRdb stores this immuneACCESS table with in-frame sequences only. Part of the clones is absent; in the studies checked, under half of the shortfall reflects unresolved V genes, and no reason is known for the rest. Across this sample there are 600,000 or so clones, with roughly 86% seen only once. 0.0094% of the sample is held by the ten biggest clonotypes. Of note for this clone: Its recognized antigen is unknown. Nothing much larger sits one base from this clone, and base qualities are not available.

These data also formed part of another study, on human thymus T cells. As noted in the second study: In Finland, the donors were immunologically healthy infants who were having open corrective cardiac surgery for congenital heart defects. The thymus tissue came from surgical resects taken out during corrective cardiac surgery. Both the thymic and the peripheral blood repertoires appeared to show biased V and J gene segment usage. According to the related research, thymic TCR repertoires were highly overlapping among unrelated individuals. The study characterized TCR alpha and beta repertoires from under ten infant thymus samples and four related peripheral blood samples. The infant donors were roughly 7 to 244 days old, and the cohort included five or six males and two females. After being mechanically released from the tissue, thymocytes were kept at -70 degrees C in pellets of about 8.5-34 million cells. A QIAsymphony instrument was used to extract genomic DNA from frozen cell pellets. TCRB and TCRAD loci were amplified from a standardized quantity of quality-controlled genomic DNA using the immunoSEQ multiplex PCR assay. The amplicons covered the V(D)J region and were long enough to include the CDR3 and to identify the V and J genes. Through the commercial immunoSEQ service, the amplicons were sequenced on an Illumina platform. Primer bias and sequencing errors were corrected using previously described methods, and TCRAD and TCRB definitions followed the IMGT database. Analysis of the repertoires was done with immunoSEQ Analyzer 3.0 and VDJTools and included basic statistics, V/J segment usage, diversity estimates, rarefaction and pairwise overlap. Diversity was estimated with Chao1, ChaoE, Efron-Thisted, Shannon and inverse Simpson indices, and also on datasets down-sampled to the smallest sample. Repertoire overlap used strict matching of CDR3 nucleotide sequence, V gene and J gene, with Jaccard-based multidimensional scaling clustering. Thymus samples yielded on average around 810,000 unique TCRB clonotypes, compared with roughly 92,000 from blood samples.

The chain was built from TRBV7-2 and TRBJ1-3; the D gene is not confidently resolved. The sequence came from a boy less than two years old with a congenital heart defect. Donor details come from another sample of the same person, matched by shared clones. The sample was thymocytes. The CDR3 loop reads CASSANLPSTGNTIYF. Read as DNA, the sequence is TGTGCCAGCAGCGCTAACCTACCTAGCACTGGAAACACCATATATTTT.